This T cell receptor beta chain is from a study of control samples from healthy donors and cancer patients. The V gene's germline CDR1 is SGHRS and CDR2 YFSETQ. The CDR3 spans 15 residues. Trimming removed 5 bases at V and 2 bases at J, with 16 bases between. Sequenced by immunoSEQ multiplex PCR; TCRdb stores in-frame clones only, minus some. The table lists 130,000 or so clones, around 87% of them singletons, with around 3% in the top ten. This clone was counted between two and nine times. This clonotype originated in a man aged 60 to 75 in good health. The V call is TRBV5-1, the J call TRBJ2-5, with D possibly TRBD1 on 6 matching bases. Sequenced material: blood. The CDR3 protein is CASRPQGNLQETQYF. The CDR3 nucleotides read TGCGCCAGCAGGCCCCAGGGGAACCTTCAAGAGACCCAGTACTTC.